This passage covers 31 T cell receptor beta chains from one sample sequenced in a study of blood T cells in healthy people across ages (dated by TCRdb to between 2014 and 2016). Libraries came from 5' RACE. A second PCR of roughly 7 to 11 cycles was performed with a sample-barcoded 5' primer and a J-beta primer mix. TCRdb itself trimmed the public reads at Q25 with fastp, ran MiXCR and retained productive beta chains. Duplicate CDR3 protein sequences are folded into a single record with the most common DNA and genes. This sample has 1.8 million or so distinct CDR3 sequences in its table, and about two fifths of those were observed once. The leading ten clones occupy under 30% of the sample. The source material was blood. The receptors derive from a human donor in good health.

The sample holds many counts of this clonotype. The chain links TRBV12-3 or TRBV12-4 to TRBJ2-6; D is perhaps TRBD1 or TRBD2 (5 bases each). V was pared by 3 bases and J by 3 bases, with 9 bases between. The CDR3 covers 15 residues. The CDR3 sequence is CASSFGANGANVLTF. DNA for the CDR3: TGTGCCAGCAGTTTCGGGGCAAATGGGGCCAACGTCCTGACTTTC.

On this clonotype itself: Relative to the germline gene, one junction end is altered; a read error may explain this. The CDR3 DNA reads TGTGCCAGCAGTCTACAGGGGCAATATGACTACACCTTC. Its protein product is CASSLQGQYDYTF. V gene TRBV28 combines with J gene TRBJ1-2, with 7 bases identical to TRBD1. The germline CDR1 and CDR2 sequences are MDHEN and SYDVKM. The CDR3 length is 13 residues.

The table lists this clonotype with a count of one. This rearrangement joins TRBV29-1 to TRBJ2-7; D gene ambiguous. Trimming shortened V by 4 bases and J by 0 bases, and 10 bases separated the two germline ends. The germline CDR1 and CDR2 sequences are SQVTM and ANQGSEA. CDR3 length: 13 amino acids. CDR3 in DNA: TGCAGCGTTGCCACGACTGTCTCCTACGAGCAGTACTTC. Encoded protein: CSVATTVSYEQYF.

J is TRBJ2-3 and V is TRBV7-9; 13 nucleotides agree with TRBD2. The CDR3 extends over 18 amino acids. Losses at the gene ends were 5 bases for V and 5 bases for J; bases not matched to a gene: 13. Germline loops: CDR1 SEHNR, CDR2 FQNEAQ (reference sequence). CDR3 residues: CASSLQPGLAGTIDTQYF. CDR3 nucleotides: TGTGCCAGCAGCCTCCAACCGGGACTAGCGGGGACCATAGATACGCAGTATTTT.

This clonotype was seen only once. V usage is TRBV20-1 and J usage is TRBJ1-2; D possibly corresponds to TRBD1 (6 bases). Trimming shortened V by 6 bases and J by 7 bases, and 15 bases separated the two germline ends. Germline loops: CDR1 DFQATT, CDR2 SNEGSKA (reference sequence). The CDR3 totals 12 residues. The CDR3 nucleotides read TGCAGTGCCGGGGGAGGGGGTTCTGGCTACACCTTC. Encoded protein: CSAGGGGSGYTF.

This clonotype was found many times. The chain recombines TRBV7-2 with TRBJ2-3, with D tentatively TRBD2 (6 bases). The germline V gene encodes CDR1 SGHTA and CDR2 FQGNSA. The CDR3 consists of 16 residues. Trimming removed 6 bases from V and 2 bases from J, with 18 bases in between. CDR3 sequence: CASSPARDSSTDTQYF. Here the CDR3 DNA reads TGTGCCAGCAGTCCAGCCCGGGACTCCTCCACAGATACGCAGTATTTT. The full variable domain, with the rest looked up from reference TRBV7-2 and TRBJ2-3, is GAGVSQSPSNKVTEKGKDVELRCDPISGHTALYWYRQSLGQGLEFLIYFQGNSAPDKSGLPSDRFSAERTGGSVSTLTIQRTQQEDSAVYLCASSPARDSSTDTQYFGPGTRLTVL.

On this clonotype: At one of its ends the junction is not consistent with the germline gene, which may arise from a read error. The gene calls are TRBV28 and TRBJ2-7, with a tentative D call TRBD1 (6 bases). Germline CDR1 MDHEN, CDR2 SYDVKM. The length of the CDR3 is 13 residues. This CDR3 reads CASSQGSSYKQYF. In DNA, the CDR3 is TGTGCCAGCAGTCAGGGGAGCTCCTACAAGCAGTACTTC.

This clonotype was recorded only once. The J gene is TRBJ2-7, the V gene TRBV6-2 or TRBV6-3, with D unresolved. The tail of the sequence fits TRBJ2-5 better, so the J call may be wrong. The CDR3 is 12 residues long. Germline V gene lookup returns CDR1 MNHEY and CDR2 SVGEGT. CDR3 sequence: CATSERSETQYF. The CDR3 DNA is TGTGCCACCTCAGAGAGGAGCGAGACCCAGTACTTC.

The rearrangement uses TRBV21-1 and TRBJ2-7; the table's D gene call, TRBD2, was not cross checked with the DNA. TRBV21-1 is shown as a pseudogene. This CDR3 contains 12 residues. CDR3: CASSKAGPTGYF. CDR3 coding DNA: TGTGCCAGCAGCAAAGCGGGGCCCACTGGGTACTTC.

The table lists this clonotype with a few counts. The genes are TRBV10-3 and TRBJ1-6; D gene unclear. The germline V gene has CDR1 ENHRY and CDR2 SYGVKD. Trimming stripped 0 bases from V and 3 bases from J, with 12 bases between. This CDR3 spans 17 amino acids. As DNA, the CDR3 is TGTGCCATCAGTGAGTCGAAGGCCGGACGCTATAATTCACCCCTCCACTTT. This codes for CAISESKAGRYNSPLHF.

About this clonotype: At one end the junction does not follow the germline gene, possibly because of a read error. The chain employs TRBV20-1 and TRBJ2-3, with 13 nucleotides matching TRBD2. Germline CDR1 and CDR2: DFQATT and SNEGSKA (reference sequence). The CDR3 contains 17 residues. CDR3 residues: CSAMTSGGFGGTGTQYF. The CDR3 bases are TGCAGTGCCATGACTAGCGGGGGGTTTGGGGGCACAGGTACGCAGTATTTT.

In its sample, this clonotype was seen a few times. V usage is TRBV2 and J usage is TRBJ2-5; D perhaps matches TRBD1 (6 bases). CDR1 and CDR2 (germline): SNHLY, FYNNEI. Trimming shortened V by 5 bases and J by 2 bases, and 12 bases separated the two germline ends. This CDR3 has 14 amino acids. DNA of the CDR3: TGTGCCAGCAGTTACGGACAGCTTCAAGAGACCCAGTACTTC. Translating gives CASSYGQLQETQYF.

This clonotype was observed once. The V call is TRBV7-9, the J call TRBJ2-3, with D uncertain. V lost 5 bases to trimming and J lost 4 bases, with 10 bases between them. CDR3 length: 13 amino acids. Germline V lookup: CDR1 SEHNR, CDR2 FQNEAQ (reference sequence). The CDR3 spells CASSNSLPDTQYF. The CDR3 DNA is TGTGCCAGCAGCAACAGCCTCCCAGATACGCAGTATTTT.

This clonotype was detected only a few times. The chain has TRBV27 and TRBJ1-4; TRBD1 is a possible D gene (6 bases). The CDR3 sequence is 16 residues long. V lost 5 bases to trimming and J lost 4 bases, with 17 bases between them. Germline values: CDR1 MNHEY, CDR2 SMNVEV (reference sequence). The CDR3 loop is CASSAASGQNNEKLFF. DNA of the CDR3: TGTGCCAGCAGTGCCGCCTCTGGACAGAATAATGAAAAACTGTTTTTT.

The CDR3: CASSYAAGGIGLETQYF. The CDR3 DNA reads TGTGCCAGCAGTTACGCGGCGGGGGGGATAGGGTTAGAGACCCAGTACTTC. This chain uses TRBV6-6 with TRBJ2-5; TRBD2 matches 9 bases. CDR1 and CDR2 from the germline V gene are MNHNY and SVGAGI (reference sequence). The V and J ends lost 2 bases and 4 bases, in that order; junction bases with no gene match: 11. The length of the CDR3 is 17 residues.

The chain has TRBV7-2 and TRBJ2-3; possible D gene TRBD2, 7 bases. Germline loops: CDR1 SGHTA, CDR2 FQGNSA. With 2 bases removed from V and 1 base from J, the gap between germline ends came to 13 bases. The CDR3 is 16 amino acids. The CDR3 reads CASSLRGGAGTDTQYF. CDR3 bases: TGTGCCAGCAGCTTAAGGGGGGGGGCCGGCACAGATACGCAGTATTTT.

The chain employs TRBV20-1 and TRBJ2-3, with D maybe TRBD2 (6 bases). Between the trimmed V and J ends, which lost 5 bases and 2 bases, there was a span of 17 bases. The CDR3 is made up of 15 amino acids. Germline-derived CDR1 and CDR2 are DFQATT and SNEGSKA (reference sequence). CDR3 bases: TGCAGTGCTGGAGGGTGGGACTCCTACACAGATACGCAGTATTTT. It specifies CSAGGWDSYTDTQYF.

This clonotype was counted between two and nine times. This chain joins TRBV6-2 or TRBV6-3 and TRBJ2-7, with 11 bases fitting TRBD2. The CDR3 totals 15 residues. In germline, CDR1 is MNHEY, CDR2 SVGEGT. The trim removed 8 bases at V and 3 bases at J, leaving 9 bases unmatched. The CDR3 protein is CASQGETSGGYEQYF. The CDR3 nucleotides read TGTGCCAGCCAGGGCGAAACTAGCGGGGGCTACGAGCAGTACTTC.

In its sample, this clonotype was seen a few times. This chain connects TRBV6-2 or TRBV6-3 to TRBJ1-5; maybe TRBD1 (5 bases). Germline V gene lookup returns CDR1 MNHEY and CDR2 SVGEGT. This CDR3 has 18 residues. V lost 0 bases to trimming and J lost 3 bases, with 18 bases between them. CDR3 DNA: TGTGCCAGCAGTTACTCGAAGACAGCAATCTTTATCAATCAGCCCCAGCATTTT. Protein sequence: CASSYSKTAIFINQPQHF.

This chain joins TRBV28 and TRBJ2-4; TRBD1 matches 8 bases. The J call may not be correct, given that the DNA end is closer to TRBJ2-5. The CDR3 loop spans 15 amino acids. Germline-derived CDR1 and CDR2 are MDHEN and SYDVKM. CDR3 loop: CASSAHRGTGETQYF. Written as DNA, the CDR3 is TGTGCCAGCAGTGCCCACAGGGGGACGGGGGAGACCCAGTACTTC.

The chain carries TRBV10-3 and TRBJ2-1; TRBD1 matches at 7 bases. Near its end, the DNA agrees better with TRBJ2-7, so the J call may be wrong. The CDR3 extends over 15 amino acids. Per the germline V gene, CDR1 is ENHRY and CDR2 is SYGVKD. The CDR3: CAISIRDSVVDEQYF. CDR3 bases: TGTGCCATCAGTATCCGGGACAGCGTCGTAGATGAGCAGTACTTC.

The chain carries TRBV28 and TRBJ2-1; 9 bases are shared with TRBD1. The CDR3 is 15 residues long. V lost 6 bases to trimming and J lost 4 bases; unmatched junction nucleotides: 7. Looked up from germline, CDR1 is MDHEN and CDR2 is SYDVKM. The CDR3 DNA reads TGTGCCAGCAGACCCCCGGGACAGGGATACAATGAGCAGTTCTTC. This encodes CASRPPGQGYNEQFF.

This clonotype was observed a few times. The chain links TRBV28 to TRBJ2-3; TRBD1 matches at 9 bases. J gave up 6 bases and V 3 bases, and 10 bases lay outside the gene matches. CDR1 MDHEN and CDR2 SYDVKM come from the germline V gene. This CDR3 spans 16 amino acids. The CDR3 nucleotides read TGTGCCAGCAGTTTGGTAACAGGGGGCTTCACTGATACGCAGTATTTT. Residues: CASSLVTGGFTDTQYF.

There are a few counts of this clonotype. The V and J genes are TRBV6-1 and TRBJ1-5; unclear D gene. From germline, CDR1 is MNHNS and CDR2 SASEGT. Trimming left V 0 bases short and J 1 base short, with 7 bases between. CDR3 length equals 15 residues. CDR3 sequence: CASSEAMGSNQPQHF. CDR3 sequence (DNA): TGTGCCAGCAGTGAAGCGATGGGAAGCAATCAGCCCCAGCATTTT.

This sequence joins TRBV20-1 and TRBJ1-1; D not resolved. Trimming removed 0 bases at V and 11 bases at J, with 13 bases between. This CDR3 region has 12 residues. CDR1 and CDR2 from the germline V gene are DFQATT and SNEGSKA (reference sequence). The CDR3 DNA reads as TGCAGTGCTAGAGAGTCGGGCTCCCAGGCTTTCTTT. Translation: CSARESGSQAFF.

The J gene is TRBJ2-7, the V gene TRBV29-1, with 9 nucleotides matching TRBD1. CDR1 and CDR2 from the germline V gene are SQVTM and ANQGSEA. The CDR3 is 14 residues long. Trimming removed 7 bases from V and 6 bases from J; junction bases left unmatched: 13. This chain's CDR3 is CSAKGGQGGSEQYF. The CDR3 DNA reads TGCAGCGCCAAGGGGGGACAGGGAGGGAGCGAGCAGTACTTC.

The chain has TRBV24-1 and TRBJ2-3, with D unresolved. Germline V gives CDR1 KGHDR, CDR2 SFDVKD. The CDR3 has 13 amino acids. Trimming removed 5 bases from V and 6 bases from J, with 11 bases in between. CDR3 nucleotide sequence: TGTGCCACCAGTGGGGTAGTGAGGGATACGCAGTATTTT. This sequence encodes CATSGVVRDTQYF.

The chain joins TRBV7-2 to TRBJ1-5, with unresolved D. V was trimmed by 5 bases and J by 6 bases, leaving 8 bases between them. Germline loops: CDR1 SGHTA, CDR2 FQGNSA. This CDR3 has 12 residues. Here the CDR3 DNA reads TGTGCCAGCAGCGGGGTTGGTCAGCCCCAGCATTTT. Protein sequence: CASSGVGQPQHF.

The rearrangement joins TRBV20-1 to TRBJ2-4; 11 bases align to TRBD2. The CDR3 contains 13 residues. J was trimmed by 5 bases and V by 6 bases; bases with no gene match: 3. Per germline, CDR1 DFQATT and CDR2 SNEGSKA (reference sequence). The DNA for the CDR3 is TGCAGTGCGCAGACTAGCGGGGAAAACATTCAGTACTTC. Translated: CSAQTSGENIQYF.

For the CDR3, the DNA is TGCGCCAGCAGCCAAGAGAACTGGCTTAGCACAGATACGCAGTATTTT. Translated: CASSQENWLSTDTQYF. This chain connects TRBV4-3 to TRBJ2-3; no definite D call. The CDR3 length is 16 residues. Germline V CDR1 and CDR2: LGHNA, YSLEER. Trimming removed 0 bases at V and 0 bases at J, with 10 bases between.

The rearrangement links TRBV6-1 to TRBJ1-1; D unclear. The CDR3 length is 13 residues. Per germline, CDR1 MNHNS and CDR2 SASEGT. Trimming removed 6 bases at V and 0 bases at J, with 8 bases between. This CDR3 is CASRDALNTEAFF. CDR3 sequence (DNA): TGTGCCAGCAGAGACGCACTGAACACTGAAGCTTTCTTT.